The 9 T cell receptor beta chains reported below all come from one sample, sequenced in a study of T and B cells in COVID-19 patients. BIOMED2 TRB-A/B primer pools were used in multiplex TRB PCR. TCRdb itself ran the multiplex PCR reads through MiXCR, one entry per CDR3 protein. The sample contains roughly 7,200 distinct CDR3 sequences, under 30% of which appear only once. TRB was amplified from about 240-490 ng of blood genomic DNA. The sample consisted of blood. The receptors were gathered from a human donor with active COVID-19.

This chain links TRBV5-4 with TRBJ2-5; 7 bases align to TRBD1. This CDR3 contains 14 residues. The trim removed 1 base at V and 5 bases at J, leaving 5 bases unmatched. Germline values: CDR1 SGHNT, CDR2 YYREEE (reference sequence). The DNA for the CDR3 is TGTGCCAGCAGCTTGAACAGGGGCTGGGAGACCCAGTACTTC. This gives the protein CASSLNRGWETQYF.

This chain joins TRBV6-1 and TRBJ1-1; 9 bases map to TRBD1. The V gene end was trimmed by 4 bases and the J gene end by 5 bases; junction bases not matched to a gene: 17. The CDR3 is 18 amino acids. CDR1 and CDR2 from the germline V gene are MNHNS and SASEGT. CDR3 residues: CASSARAVSGTGMTEAFF. Written as DNA, the CDR3 is TGTGCCAGCAGTGCCCGTGCCGTATCCGGGACAGGGATGACTGAAGCTTTCTTT.

V is TRBV18 and J is TRBJ1-1; the D is unclear. V was clipped by 10 bases and J by 2 bases, with 14 bases between them. The CDR3 covers 13 residues. Germline V lookup: CDR1 KGHSH, CDR2 LQKENI. Here the CDR3 reads CATTDGGNTEAFF. CDR3 nucleotides: TGTGCCACTACCGATGGCGGCAACACTGAAGCTTTCTTT.

This clonotype is deemed medium-sized. J is TRBJ2-6 and V is TRBV18; maybe TRBD1 (6 bases). CDR3 length equals 14 residues. V lost 3 bases and J lost 12, with 15 bases in between. From germline, CDR1 is KGHSH and CDR2 LQKENI. CDR3 sequence reads: CASSPTTGQGVLTF. The CDR3, as DNA: TGTGCCAGCTCACCGACGACAGGCCAGGGCGTCCTGACTTTC.

This clonotype qualifies as medium-sized (0.01 to 0.1%). CDR3 sequence reads: CATSRVVGSPRETQYF. CDR3 bases: TGTGCCACCAGCAGAGTTGTCGGGAGTCCGCGGGAGACCCAGTACTTC. The chain recombines TRBV15 with TRBJ2-5; D possibly corresponds to TRBD2 (6 bases). CDR1 and CDR2 from the germline V gene are LNHNV and YYDKDF (reference sequence). There are 16 residues in the CDR3. The V end was cut by 1 base, the J end by 5 bases, with 17 bases between. The variable domain in full, completed from reference TRBV15 and TRBJ2-5, reads DAMVIQNPRYQVTQFGKPVTLSCSQTLNHNVMYWYQQKSSQAPKLLFHYYDKDFNNEADTPDNFQSRRPNTSFCFLDIRSPGLGDTAMYLCATSRVVGSPRETQYFGPGTRLLVL.

The chain couples TRBV4-3 to TRBJ1-6; D is possibly TRBD1 (5 bases). The CDR3 runs 16 residues. V lost 0 bases, J lost 10 bases, and 16 bases lay in between. In germline, CDR1 is LGHNA, CDR2 YSLEER. In DNA, the CDR3 is TGCGCCAGCAGCCAAGATCTGGCAGGGCGGCAGTCACCCCTCCACTTT. Its translation is CASSQDLAGRQSPLHF.

This chain's CDR3 is CATSGPSPPYEQYF. In DNA form, the CDR3 reads TGTGCCACCAGTGGGCCATCCCCTCCCTACGAGCAGTACTTC. The rearrangement links TRBV24-1 to TRBJ2-7; D gene uncertain. The germline gives CDR1 KGHDR, CDR2 SFDVKD. V gave up 5 bases and J gave up 2 bases, with 12 bases separating them. This CDR3 spans 14 amino acids.

The rearrangement joins TRBV6-5 to TRBJ2-5, with 11 positions matching TRBD2. The CDR3 runs to 15 residues. V lost 6 bases and J lost 0; bases outside the gene matches: 3. Germline V gene sequence: CDR1 MNHEY, CDR2 SVGAGI. The CDR3 sequence is CASSLTSGNQETQYF. The DNA of the CDR3 is TGTGCCAGCAGCTTGACTAGCGGGAACCAAGAGACCCAGTACTTC.

Comments on this clonotype: The junction and the germline gene differ at one end; a read error may be behind it. The chain has TRBV5-5 and TRBJ2-7; 11 nucleotides agree with TRBD2. Per the germline V gene, CDR1 is SGHKS and CDR2 is YYEKEE (reference sequence). This CDR3 comprises 17 residues. CDR3 region: CASSSPPGLADSYEQYF. The DNA of the CDR3 is TGCGCCAGCAGCTCACCCCCGGGACTAGCGGACTCCTACGAGCAGTACTTC.